This T cell receptor beta chain was captured by sequencing in a study of cytomegalovirus exposure and HLA in healthy donors (TCRdb year 2017). About the investigation overall: According to a later analysis, one platform produced both the 110 or so validation repertoires and the 666 repertoires of the first cohort. The study aimed to test whether cataloging public T cell receptors could reveal signatures of past pathogen exposure. In addition to the first cohort of 650 to 750 subjects, a separate validation cohort of 120 different subjects was used. To predict cytomegalovirus infection status, the study brought together high-throughput TCR immunosequencing, statistical association of individual TCRs with disease status, and machine learning. The paper's findings and limits, for the study overall: All 130 or so repertoires were used to score co-occurrence in the validation cohort in a later analysis, because that analysis had no HLA typing for the cohort. Across donors, most TCR sequences were observed very rarely, whereas some public TCRs were present in many individuals. In the study, around 150 TCR beta chains were listed as associated with cytomegalovirus. The authors suggested that the approach could potentially be extended to other disease states and immunological phenotypes. In vitro tests confirmed that a few of the cytomegalovirus-associated TCR beta chains recognize cytomegalovirus antigens. A later analysis found that TCRs clustered in the first cohort also tended to co-occur in the roughly 120 validation repertoires, with more than 90% of cluster scores above 0. Cytomegalovirus status was reported to be diagnosed by the classifier with high specificity and sensitivity in both the original and validation cohorts.

Reading the germline V gene (reference sequence) gives CDR1 MNHEY and CDR2 SMNVEV. The CDR3 runs 16 residues from the cysteine to the phenylalanine. Of the read, only the CDR3 DNA is kept; its 48 bases are in frame from base 1. Trimming at the junction amounts to 6 bases on V and 3 bases on J, and the germline ends lie 18 bases apart. The donors belonged to the validation cohort of under 150 subjects, which was separate from the roughly 700-subject first cohort. Comments on this clone: Its binding antigen is unknown. Base qualities are not at hand, and no much larger clone is one base apart.

Library generation was performed with the immunoSEQ multiplex PCR assay. In the original analysis: To diagnose cytomegalovirus status from the catalog of TCR beta chain sequences, a statistical classification framework was built. TCRdb limited this immuneACCESS table to in-frame rearrangements with V and J called. A share of clones is missing; checked studies link under half to unresolved V genes, and the rest is unexplained. D and trimming come from the DNA, and the V and J calls and clone size come from that table. Present in this sample are 200,000 to 250,000 clones, around 90% of which were seen just once. The top ten constitute over 2.5% of the sample.

The receptor was isolated from a young woman in good health and CMV-seronegative. Material for sequencing was PBMCs. The rearrangement joined TRBV27 to TRBJ2-1; TRBD1 might be the D gene, on 5 matching bases. The bases read TGTGCCAGCAGAGCCCAAGGGGCTGGTCTCTACAATGAGCAGTTCTTC. Its protein is CASRAQGAGLYNEQFF.